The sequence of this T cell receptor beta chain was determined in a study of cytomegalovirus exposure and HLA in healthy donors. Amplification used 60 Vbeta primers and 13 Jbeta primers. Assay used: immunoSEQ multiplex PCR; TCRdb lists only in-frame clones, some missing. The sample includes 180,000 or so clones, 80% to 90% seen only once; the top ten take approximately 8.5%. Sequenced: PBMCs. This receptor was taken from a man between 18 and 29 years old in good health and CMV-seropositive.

CDR3 loop: CASNPGQDEKLFF. Here the CDR3 DNA reads TGTGCCAGCAATCCGGGACAGGATGAAAAACTGTTTTTT. V gene TRBV28 combines with J gene TRBJ1-4; 8 positions agree with TRBD1. This CDR3 has 13 amino acids. CDR1 and CDR2 (germline): MDHEN, SYDVKM. Trimming took 7 bases from V and 6 from J; bases not matched to a gene: 4.